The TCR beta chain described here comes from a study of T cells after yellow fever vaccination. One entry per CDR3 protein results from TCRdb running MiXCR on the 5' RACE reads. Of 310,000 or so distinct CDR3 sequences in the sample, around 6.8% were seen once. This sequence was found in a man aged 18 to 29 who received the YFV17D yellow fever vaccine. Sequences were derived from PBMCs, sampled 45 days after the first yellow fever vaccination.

The CDR3 nucleotides are TGCGCCAGCAGCCAAGATCCCGGGGGGTTGTCTGGGGCCAACGTCCTGACTTTC. Translation: CASSQDPGGLSGANVLTF. The rearrangement links TRBV4-1 to TRBJ2-6, with TRBD2 matching 7 bases. J lost 1 base, V lost 0 bases, and 6 bases had no gene match. This CDR3 has 18 residues. CDR1 is MGHRA, CDR2 YSYEKL, per germline.